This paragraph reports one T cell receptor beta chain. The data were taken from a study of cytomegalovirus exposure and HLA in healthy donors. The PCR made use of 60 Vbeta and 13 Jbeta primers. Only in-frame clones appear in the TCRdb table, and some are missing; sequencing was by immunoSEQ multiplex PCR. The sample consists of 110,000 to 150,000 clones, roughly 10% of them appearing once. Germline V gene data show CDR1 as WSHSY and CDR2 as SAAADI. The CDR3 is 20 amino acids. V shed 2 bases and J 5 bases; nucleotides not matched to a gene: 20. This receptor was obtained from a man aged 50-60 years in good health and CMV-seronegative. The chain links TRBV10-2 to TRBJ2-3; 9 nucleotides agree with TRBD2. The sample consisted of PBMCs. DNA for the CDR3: TGCGCCAGCAGTGAGGCCCACCGGATTGGGCTAGCGGGGATCGTAGATACGCAGTATTTT. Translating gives CASSEAHRIGLAGIVDTQYF.